Sequencing of this T cell receptor (beta chain) was carried out in a study of T cell changes during pregnancy in multiple sclerosis. The ends were cut back, 2 bases at V and 4 bases at J, with 8 bases in the middle. This CDR3 is 14 amino acids long. Germline loops: CDR1 MNHEY, CDR2 SMNVEV (reference sequence). The table came from immunoSEQ multiplex PCR; TCRdb's copy has only in-frame clones and leaves some out. This table has around 23,000 clones, around 93% appearing once. The count of this clone is one. The TCR originated in a female donor with multiple sclerosis, enrolled in a pregnancy study. The starting material was CD8+ T cells from peripheral blood mononuclear cells, obtained in the third trimester of pregnancy. The chain joins TRBV27 to TRBJ1-4, with D uncertain. CDR3: CASSLVRNNEKLFF. The CDR3 nucleotides are TGTGCCAGCAGTTTAGTGCGGAATAATGAAAAACTGTTTTTT. The full variable domain, with the rest looked up from reference TRBV27 and TRBJ1-4, is EAQVTQNPRYLITVTGKKLTVTCSQNMNHEYMSWYRQDPGLGLRQIYYSMNVEVTDKGDVPEGYKVSRKEKRNFPLILESPSPNQTSLYFCASSLVRNNEKLFFGSGTQLSVL.